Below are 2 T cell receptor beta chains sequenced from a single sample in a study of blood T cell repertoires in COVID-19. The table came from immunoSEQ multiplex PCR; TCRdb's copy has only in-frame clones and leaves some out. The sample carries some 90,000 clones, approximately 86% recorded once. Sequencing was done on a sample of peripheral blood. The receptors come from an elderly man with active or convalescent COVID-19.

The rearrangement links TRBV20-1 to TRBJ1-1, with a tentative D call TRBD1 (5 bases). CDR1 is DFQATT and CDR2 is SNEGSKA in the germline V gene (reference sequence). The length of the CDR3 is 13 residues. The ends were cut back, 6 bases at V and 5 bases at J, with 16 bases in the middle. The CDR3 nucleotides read TGCAGTGCAAGTGCAGGGCCGAGGACTGAAGCTTTCTTT. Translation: CSASAGPRTEAFF.

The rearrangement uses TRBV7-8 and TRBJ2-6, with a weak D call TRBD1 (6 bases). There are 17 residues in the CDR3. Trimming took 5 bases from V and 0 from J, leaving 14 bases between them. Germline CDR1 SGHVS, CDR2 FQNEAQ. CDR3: CASSLRQAFSGANVLTF. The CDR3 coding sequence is TGTGCCAGCAGCCTGAGACAGGCCTTCTCTGGGGCCAACGTCCTGACTTTC.